This record looks at one TCR beta chain sequence and its context. The CDR3 contains 15 residues. In germline, CDR1 is MNHEY, CDR2 SVGAGI. V lost 5 bases and J lost 2; bases outside the gene matches: 7. Reverse transcription of 0.5 to 1 ug RNA was performed with random hexamers. immunoSEQ multiplex PCR amplified TCR beta CDR3 across 54 Vbeta, 13 Jbeta. TCRdb independently ran MiXCR on the immunoSEQ multiplex PCR reads; one entry per CDR3 protein. The sample holds tens of thousands of distinct CDR3 sequences; around 95% are singletons and the top ten take 0.45% to 0.5%. The data are from a study of CD8 T cells in Susac syndrome.

This TCR was recovered from a human donor with Susac syndrome. The material sequenced was CD8+ T cells from PBMCs. This chain joins TRBV6-5 and TRBJ2-5; 8 nucleotides align to TRBD1. The CDR3, as DNA: TGTGCCAGCAGTACCCCGGGACAGGAACAAGAGACCCAGTACTTC. This gives the protein CASSTPGQEQETQYF.